This T cell receptor (beta chain) was recovered during a study of T-cell memory formation after mild COVID-19. Points from the study as a whole: Clones that contracted from day 15 to 85 were balanced CD4/CD8, while later expanders leaned CD4+. The finding that pre-infection memory included some responding clones suggested that cross-reactive memory joined. Most CD4+ clones that shrank were in CM and EM, while CD8+ ones turned up in EMRA.

This clonotype was seen more than once but under ten times. Its antigen is currently unknown. 5'RACE primed at constant segments yielded TCR alpha and TCR beta cDNA libraries bearing sample barcodes and UMIs. In TCRdb, the 5' RACE reads were re-called with MiXCR into one record per CDR3 protein. The sample holds over 300,000 distinct CDR3 sequences; 20% to 25% are singletons and the top ten take roughly a fifth. Germline V gives CDR1 MNHEY, CDR2 SVGAGI. The CDR3 covers 13 residues. V was pared by 6 bases and J by 4 bases, with 10 bases between. The TCR comes from a man aged 18 to 30 who had mild COVID-19 (a few samples of this study predate the infection). Cell type and time point are not known. Sequenced material: PBMCs or a T cell subset sorted from them (not recorded which). The genes are TRBV6-5 and TRBJ1-5, with D unresolved. The CDR3: CASSGRPNQPQHF. In DNA, the CDR3 is TGTGCCAGCAGCGGACGGCCGAATCAGCCCCAGCATTTT.